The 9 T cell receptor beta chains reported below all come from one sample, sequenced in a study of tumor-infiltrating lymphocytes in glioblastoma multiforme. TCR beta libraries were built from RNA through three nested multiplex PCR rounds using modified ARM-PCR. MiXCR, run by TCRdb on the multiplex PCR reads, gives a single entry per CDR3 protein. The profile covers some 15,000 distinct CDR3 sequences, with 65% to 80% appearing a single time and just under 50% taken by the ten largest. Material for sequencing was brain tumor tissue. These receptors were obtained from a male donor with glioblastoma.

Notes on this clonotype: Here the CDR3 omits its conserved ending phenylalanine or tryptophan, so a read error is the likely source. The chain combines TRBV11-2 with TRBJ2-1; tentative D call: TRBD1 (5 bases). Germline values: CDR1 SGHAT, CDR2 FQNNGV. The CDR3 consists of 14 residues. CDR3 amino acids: CASCLEPGWDQQFL. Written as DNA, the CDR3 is TGTGCCAGCTGCTTAGAACCAGGGTGGGATCAGCAGTTCTTA.

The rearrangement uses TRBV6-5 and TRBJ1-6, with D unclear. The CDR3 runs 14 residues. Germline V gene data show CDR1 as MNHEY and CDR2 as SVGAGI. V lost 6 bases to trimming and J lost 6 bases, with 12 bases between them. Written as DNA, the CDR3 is TGTGCCAGCAGCCCCATTCAGAGTAATTCACCCCTCCACTTT. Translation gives CASSPIQSNSPLHF.

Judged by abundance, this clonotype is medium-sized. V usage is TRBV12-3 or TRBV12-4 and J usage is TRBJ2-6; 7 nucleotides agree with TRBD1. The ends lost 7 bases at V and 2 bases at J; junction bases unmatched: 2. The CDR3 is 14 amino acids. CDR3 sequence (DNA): TGTGCCAGCACCACAGGGGCTGGGGCCAACGTCCTGACTTTC. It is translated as CASTTGAGANVLTF.

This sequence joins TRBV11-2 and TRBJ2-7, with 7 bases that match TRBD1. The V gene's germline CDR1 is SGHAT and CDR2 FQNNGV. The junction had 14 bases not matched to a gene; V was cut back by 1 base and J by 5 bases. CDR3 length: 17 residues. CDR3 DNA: TGTGCCAGCAGCTTAGCAGTAAGGGGGCCTTCGCGCAACGAGCAGTACTTC. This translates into CASSLAVRGPSRNEQYF.

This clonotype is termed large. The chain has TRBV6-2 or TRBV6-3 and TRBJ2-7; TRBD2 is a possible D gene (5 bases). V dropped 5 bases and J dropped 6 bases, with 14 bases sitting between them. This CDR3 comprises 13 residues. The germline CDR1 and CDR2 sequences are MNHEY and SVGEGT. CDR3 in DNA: TGTGCCAGCAGTCACGGGAAACTGGGCGAGCAGTACTTC. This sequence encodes CASSHGKLGEQYF.

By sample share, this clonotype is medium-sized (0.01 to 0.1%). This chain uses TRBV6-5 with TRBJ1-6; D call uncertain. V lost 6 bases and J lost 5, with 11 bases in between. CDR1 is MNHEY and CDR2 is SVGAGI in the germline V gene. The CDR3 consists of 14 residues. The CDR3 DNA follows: TGTGCCAGCAGGGTCGCGGATAATAATTCACCCCTCCACTTT. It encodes CASRVADNNSPLHF.

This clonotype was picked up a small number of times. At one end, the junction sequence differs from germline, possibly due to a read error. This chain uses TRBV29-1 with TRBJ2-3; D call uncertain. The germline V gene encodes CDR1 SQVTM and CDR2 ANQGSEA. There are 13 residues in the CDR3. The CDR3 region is CGVVRVGTDTQYF. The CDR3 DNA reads TGCGGCGTCGTCCGGGTTGGGACAGATACGCAGTATTTT.

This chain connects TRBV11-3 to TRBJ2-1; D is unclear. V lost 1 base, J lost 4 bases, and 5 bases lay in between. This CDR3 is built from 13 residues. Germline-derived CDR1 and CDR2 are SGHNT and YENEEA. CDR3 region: CASSLGGYNEQFF. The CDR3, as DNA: TGTGCCAGCAGCTTAGGGGGATACAATGAGCAGTTCTTC.

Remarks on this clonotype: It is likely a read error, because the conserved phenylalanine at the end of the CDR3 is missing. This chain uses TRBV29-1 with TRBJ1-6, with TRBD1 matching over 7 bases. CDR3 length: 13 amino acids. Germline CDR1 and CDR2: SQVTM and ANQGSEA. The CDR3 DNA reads TGCAACATTGCCAGGGACAGAGAATCACCCCTCCACTCT. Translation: CNIARDRESPLHS.